This is a list of T cell receptor beta chains from one sample in a study of CD8 T cells in ankylosing spondylitis. One entry per CDR3 protein results from TCRdb running MiXCR on the 5' RACE reads. The table lists about 150,000 distinct CDR3 sequences, over 10% of them singletons. The sequenced sample was blood, either unsorted or a sorted T cell fraction (not recorded which). The receptors were gathered from a female donor with ankylosing spondylitis or in good health (not recorded which). CDR3s include the opening cysteine and the closing phenylalanine or tryptophan.

V	J	CDR3
TRBV6-1	TRBJ1-1	CAITDRASEAFF
TRBV5-1	TRBJ2-2	CASTYGGDTGELFF
TRBV11-1	TRBJ2-2	CASSFSPGLNAGGAELFF
TRBV24-1	TRBJ1-2	CATRGAASGYTF
TRBV7-2	TRBJ2-3	CASSPQGRGATDTQYF
TRBV5-5	TRBJ2-1	CASSFSPHEQFF
TRBV7-2	TRBJ1-1	CASSLRTGENTEAFF
TRBV2	TRBJ2-7	CASRASGSSYGQYF
TRBV29-1	TRBJ2-3	CSAGSGESTDTQYF
TRBV12-3/TRBV12-4	TRBJ2-7	CASSPVYYEQYF